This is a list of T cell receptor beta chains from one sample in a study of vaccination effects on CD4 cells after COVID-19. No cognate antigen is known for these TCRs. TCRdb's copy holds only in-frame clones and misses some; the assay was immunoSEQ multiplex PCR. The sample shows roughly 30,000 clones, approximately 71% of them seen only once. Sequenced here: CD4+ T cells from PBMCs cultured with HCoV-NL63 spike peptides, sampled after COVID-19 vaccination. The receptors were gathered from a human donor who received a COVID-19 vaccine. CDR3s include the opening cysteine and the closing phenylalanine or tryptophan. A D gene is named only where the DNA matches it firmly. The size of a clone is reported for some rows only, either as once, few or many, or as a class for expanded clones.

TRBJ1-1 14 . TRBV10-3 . CAISGTAENTEAFF TGTGCCATCAGTGGGACAGCAGAGAACACTGAAGCTTTCTTT
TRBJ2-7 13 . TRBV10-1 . CASSAPGVDEQYF TGCGCCAGCAGTGCTCCGGGTGTGGACGAGCAGTACTTC
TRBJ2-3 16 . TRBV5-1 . CASSPSVVAGTDTQYF TGCGCCAGCAGCCCGTCGGTAGTAGCGGGCACAGATACGCAGTATTTT
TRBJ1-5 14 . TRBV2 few CASSAGIRNQPQHF TGTGCCAGCAGTGCAGGGATACGGAATCAGCCCCAGCATTTT
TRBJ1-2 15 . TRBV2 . CASSVRQGTNYGYTF TGTGCCAGCAGTGTGCGGCAGGGGACCAACTATGGCTACACCTTC
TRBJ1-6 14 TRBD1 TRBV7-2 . CASGPGTGRSPLHF TGTGCCAGCGGGCCCGGGACAGGGAGGTCACCCCTCCACTTT
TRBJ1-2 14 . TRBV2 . CATRRGSTNYGYTF TGTGCCACCAGAAGGGGTTCAACTAACTATGGCTACACCTTC
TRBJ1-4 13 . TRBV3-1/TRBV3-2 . CASSQSGPEKLFF TGTGCCAGCAGCCAATCCGGGCCCGAAAAACTGTTTTTT
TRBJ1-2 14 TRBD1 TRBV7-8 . CASGASRTGINYTF TGTGCCAGCGGAGCTTCCCGGACAGGGATCAACTACACCTTC
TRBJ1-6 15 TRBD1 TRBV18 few CASSPGTGNFSPLHF TGTGCCAGCTCACCCGGGACAGGGAATTTCTCACCCCTCCACTTT
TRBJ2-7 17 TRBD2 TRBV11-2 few CASSSRGGLAAINQQYF TGTGCCAGCAGCTCCCGGGGAGGACTAGCAGCAATCAACCAGCAGTACTTC
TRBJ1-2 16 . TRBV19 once CASSPQGESRTHGYTF TGTGCCAGTAGTCCACAGGGAGAGAGTAGGACTCATGGCTACACCTTC
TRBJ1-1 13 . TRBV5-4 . CASSLGWGQGAFF TGTGCCAGCAGCTTGGGTTGGGGCCAAGGTGCTTTCTTT
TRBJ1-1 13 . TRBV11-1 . CASSSQGKFEAFF TGTGCCAGCAGTTCACAGGGAAAATTTGAAGCTTTCTTT
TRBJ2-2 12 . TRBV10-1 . CASTGGSGELFF TGCGCCAGCACCGGAGGGTCCGGGGAGCTGTTTTTT
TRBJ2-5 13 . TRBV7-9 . CASSLADGETQYF TGTGCCAGCAGCTTAGCCGACGGGGAGACCCAGTACTTC
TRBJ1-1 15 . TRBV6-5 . CASSLTGMLNTEAFF TGTGCCAGCAGTCTCACAGGGATGTTGAACACTGAAGCTTTCTTT
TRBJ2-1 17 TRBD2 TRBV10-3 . CAISVTSGGAVDNEQFF TGTGCCATCAGTGTGACTAGCGGGGGGGCCGTGGATAATGAGCAGTTCTTC
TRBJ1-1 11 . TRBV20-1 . CSASHNTEAFF TGCAGTGCTTCACATAACACTGAAGCTTTCTTT
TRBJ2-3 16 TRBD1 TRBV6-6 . CASSYPQGDSTDTQYF TGTGCCAGCAGTTACCCCCAGGGGGATAGCACAGATACGCAGTATTTT
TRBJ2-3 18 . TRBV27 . CASSSPVRNGRSTDTQYF TGTGCCTCGAGCAGTCCAGTCCGGAACGGGAGAAGCACAGATACGCAGTATTTT
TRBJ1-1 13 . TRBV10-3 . CAISLQGDTEAFF TGTGCCATCAGTTTACAGGGAGACACTGAAGCTTTCTTT
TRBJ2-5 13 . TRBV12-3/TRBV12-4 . CASSFANKETQYF TGTGCCAGCAGTTTCGCTAACAAAGAGACCCAGTACTTC
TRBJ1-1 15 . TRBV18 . CASSPPSGVNTEAFF TGTGCCAGCTCACCACCGTCGGGGGTGAACACTGAAGCTTTCTTT
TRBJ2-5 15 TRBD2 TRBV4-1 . CASSPGGPLGETQYF TGCGCCAGCAGCCCGGGGGGGCCCTTAGGGGAGACCCAGTACTTC
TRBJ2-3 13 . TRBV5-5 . CASSLWDTDTQYF TGTGCCAGCAGCTTGTGGGACACAGATACGCAGTATTTT
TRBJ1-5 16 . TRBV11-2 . CASSSGMRAGNQPQHF TGTGCCAGCAGCTCAGGGATGCGAGCGGGCAATCAGCCCCAGCATTTT
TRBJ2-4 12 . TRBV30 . CAWSPGGNIQYF TGTGCCTGGAGTCCCGGGGGAAACATTCAGTACTTC
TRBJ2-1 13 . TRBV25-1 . CASSEPLQGGRIF TGTGCCAGCAGTGAACCCCTTCAGGGAGGTCGGATCTTC
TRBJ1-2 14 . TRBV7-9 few CASSPRRSNYGYTF TGTGCCAGCAGCCCGCGGCGGTCTAACTATGGCTACACCTTC
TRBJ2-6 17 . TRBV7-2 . CASSATAMNSGANVLTF TGTGCCAGCAGCGCGACAGCCATGAACTCTGGGGCCAACGTCCTGACTTTC
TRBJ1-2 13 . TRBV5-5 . CASSPDRHRGYTF TGTGCCAGCAGCCCCGACCGGCATCGGGGCTACACCTTC
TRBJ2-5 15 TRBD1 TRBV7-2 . CASSLYRGVAETQYF TGTGCCAGCAGCTTATACAGGGGGGTGGCGGAGACCCAGTACTTC
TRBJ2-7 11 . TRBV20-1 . CSASSGHEQYF TGCAGTGCTAGTTCCGGGCACGAGCAGTACTTC
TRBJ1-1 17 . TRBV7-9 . CASSRARGSGFGTEAFF TGTGCCAGCAGCCGGGCCCGGGGGTCGGGGTTCGGCACTGAAGCTTTCTTT
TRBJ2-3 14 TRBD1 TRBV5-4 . CASSPGQGGDTQYF TGTGCCAGCAGCCCGGGACAGGGAGGGGATACGCAGTATTTT
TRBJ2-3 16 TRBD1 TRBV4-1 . CASSRYGTAITDTQYF TGCGCCAGCAGCCGCTACGGGACAGCGATCACAGATACGCAGTATTTT
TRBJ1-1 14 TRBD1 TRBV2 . CASSKGQRNTEAFF TGTGCCAGCAGCAAGGGACAGAGGAACACTGAAGCTTTCTTT
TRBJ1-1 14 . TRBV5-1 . CASSLNTGRTEAFF TGCGCCAGCAGCTTGAATACAGGGAGGACTGAAGCTTTCTTT
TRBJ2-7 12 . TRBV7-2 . CASSLSGGKQYF TGTGCCAGCAGCTTATCTGGGGGCAAGCAGTACTTC
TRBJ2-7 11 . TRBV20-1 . CSARDEPRQYF TGCAGTGCTAGAGATGAACCTCGGCAGTACTTC
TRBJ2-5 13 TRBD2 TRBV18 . CASSPSSGETQYF TGTGCCAGCTCACCCTCTAGCGGGGAGACCCAGTACTTC
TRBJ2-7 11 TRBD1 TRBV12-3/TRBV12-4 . CASSVRGQQYF TGTGCCAGCAGTGTCAGGGGGCAGCAGTACTTC
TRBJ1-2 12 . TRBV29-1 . CSIVRTASGYTF TGCAGCATCGTTCGGACGGCCTCTGGCTACACCTTC
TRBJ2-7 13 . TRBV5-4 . CASSSNRENEQYF TGTGCCAGCAGCTCGAACAGGGAGAACGAGCAGTACTTC
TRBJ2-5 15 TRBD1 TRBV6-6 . CASSYSGGPAETQYF TGTGCCAGCAGTTATTCAGGGGGCCCTGCGGAGACCCAGTACTTC
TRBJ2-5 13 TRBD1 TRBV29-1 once CSYGDRDPETQYF TGCAGCTATGGGGACAGGGACCCAGAGACCCAGTACTTC
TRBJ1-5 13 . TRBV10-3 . CAISEQRGQPQHF TGTGCCATCAGTGAGCAACGGGGTCAGCCCCAGCATTTT
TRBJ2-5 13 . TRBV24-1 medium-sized CATSDPAGETQYF TGTGCCACCAGTGACCCGGCGGGAGAGACCCAGTACTTC
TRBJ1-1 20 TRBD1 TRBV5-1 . CASSFHIPGQGLLSDTEAFF TGCGCCAGCAGCTTCCACATCCCGGGACAGGGCTTATTATCGGACACTGAAGCTTTCTTT
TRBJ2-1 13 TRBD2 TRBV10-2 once CASRAGGGNEQFF TGCGCCAGCAGAGCGGGAGGAGGGAATGAGCAGTTCTTC
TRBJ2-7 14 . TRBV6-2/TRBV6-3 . CASSRTSTAYEQYF TGTGCCAGCAGCCGTACTAGCACAGCCTACGAGCAGTACTTC
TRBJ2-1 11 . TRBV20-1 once CSASWRDGEFF TGCAGTGCTAGTTGGCGGGACGGAGAGTTCTTC